This T cell receptor beta chain was sequenced in a study of T cell responses to AZD1222 COVID-19 vaccine. Study-level results: The donor group comprised mostly white British people and more females; the analysis possibly underestimated clonal diversity. AZD1222 recipients seropositive at baseline numbered only six. CD4 TCRs associated with vaccination spanned spike, dominating at 160-218 and 743-854.

Pooled together were second doses at about 4 or about 12 weeks. J was trimmed by 7 bases and V by 4 bases; bases with no gene match: 9. CDR3 length: 15 residues. Germline CDR1 is MNHEY and CDR2 is SMNVEV (reference sequence). The protocol was immunoSEQ multiplex PCR, while the TCRdb copy is restricted to in-frame clones and leaves out a portion. The sample shows over 110,000 clones, approximately 87% of them seen only once. On this clone: Its antigen is unknown.

Sequenced here: peripheral blood, sampled 28 days after the second AZD1222 dose. This chain links TRBV27 with TRBJ1-5; 8 bases are a match to TRBD1. This TCR was sampled from an adult who received the AZD1222 COVID-19 vaccine. Here the CDR3 DNA reads TGTGCCAGCAGTTCTCTTCAGGGGGCGGACCAGCCCCAGCATTTT. Encoded protein: CASSSLQGADQPQHF.